This is a list of T cell receptor beta chains from one sample in a study of cytomegalovirus exposure and HLA in healthy donors. Profiling relied on immunoSEQ multiplex PCR, and the TCRdb table lists in-frame clones only, not all of them. The sample has approximately 170,000 clones; 75% to 90% are singletons. Source material: PBMCs. These receptors were taken from a boy aged 2 to 9 in good health and CMV-seronegative. CDR3s leave out the opening cysteine and the closing phenylalanine or tryptophan. Each record gives: V gene, J gene, clone size, D gene, CDR3 protein. The D gene is left open where the match is weak. A clone size is listed for some rows: how often the clone was seen (once, few, many), or a class if it is expanded.

V gene: TRBV29-1
J gene: TRBJ2-1
clone size: NA
D gene: TRBD2
CDR3 protein: SVTGLAGGRGYNEQF

V gene: TRBV18
J gene: TRBJ2-1
clone size: NA
D gene: TRBD2
CDR3 protein: ASSPLAGADNEQF

V gene: TRBV12-5
J gene: TRBJ2-7
clone size: NA
D gene: TRBD1
CDR3 protein: ASGGTVYEQY

V gene: TRBV19
J gene: TRBJ2-2
clone size: NA
D gene: NA
CDR3 protein: ASNDLGGTGELF

V gene: TRBV10-1
J gene: TRBJ1-1
clone size: NA
D gene: NA
CDR3 protein: ASRRGLNTEAF

V gene: TRBV19
J gene: TRBJ2-2
clone size: NA
D gene: NA
CDR3 protein: ASSPGDLLNTGELF

V gene: TRBV6-6
J gene: TRBJ1-1
clone size: NA
D gene: NA
CDR3 protein: ASRDGLHTEAF

V gene: TRBV27
J gene: TRBJ2-3
clone size: NA
D gene: TRBD2
CDR3 protein: ASSLFFSGGTDTQY

V gene: TRBV6-6
J gene: TRBJ2-7
clone size: few
D gene: NA
CDR3 protein: ASSYSDNYEQY

V gene: TRBV25-1
J gene: TRBJ2-1
clone size: NA
D gene: NA
CDR3 protein: ASSEPQQPFSKQF

V gene: TRBV7-2
J gene: TRBJ2-5
clone size: NA
D gene: TRBD2
CDR3 protein: ASSLIGAGGLYQETQY

V gene: TRBV19
J gene: TRBJ1-3
clone size: NA
D gene: NA
CDR3 protein: ASSRYSLGSGNTIY

V gene: TRBV10-3
J gene: TRBJ2-5
clone size: NA
D gene: NA
CDR3 protein: AISEILEGTQY

V gene: TRBV30
J gene: TRBJ2-7
clone size: NA
D gene: TRBD2
CDR3 protein: AWSVLSGGGEQY

V gene: TRBV6-5
J gene: TRBJ1-1
clone size: NA
D gene: TRBD1
CDR3 protein: ASSYSSTGVNTEAF

V gene: TRBV4-3
J gene: TRBJ1-6
clone size: NA
D gene: NA
CDR3 protein: ASSQDDRENSPLH

V gene: TRBV19
J gene: TRBJ1-5
clone size: NA
D gene: NA
CDR3 protein: ASSMRRLNQPQH

V gene: TRBV13
J gene: TRBJ2-7
clone size: NA
D gene: TRBD2
CDR3 protein: ASSLGLAGGRQY

V gene: TRBV29-1
J gene: TRBJ2-5
clone size: NA
D gene: TRBD1
CDR3 protein: SVESGQGTARETQY

V gene: TRBV5-1
J gene: TRBJ2-7
clone size: few
D gene: TRBD2
CDR3 protein: ASSLSGSSPYEQY

V gene: TRBV29-1
J gene: TRBJ2-7
clone size: NA
D gene: NA
CDR3 protein: SVRDSGRSNEQY

V gene: TRBV28
J gene: TRBJ1-4
clone size: NA
D gene: NA
CDR3 protein: ASSLRRGGREKLF

V gene: TRBV19
J gene: TRBJ2-7
clone size: NA
D gene: TRBD2
CDR3 protein: ASMGGASGSYSEQY

V gene: TRBV19
J gene: TRBJ1-2
clone size: NA
D gene: TRBD1
CDR3 protein: ASTPLGRGQGGYT

V gene: TRBV6-1
J gene: TRBJ2-7
clone size: once
D gene: NA
CDR3 protein: ASSEAAGYLYEQY

V gene: TRBV10-2
J gene: TRBJ2-5
clone size: NA
D gene: NA
CDR3 protein: ASTGSEETQY

V gene: TRBV27
J gene: TRBJ2-1
clone size: NA
D gene: TRBD2
CDR3 protein: ASSFEWASGINEQF

V gene: TRBV7-2
J gene: TRBJ1-6
clone size: NA
D gene: NA
CDR3 protein: ASSLAPGESSYNSPLH

V gene: TRBV9
J gene: TRBJ2-2
clone size: NA
D gene: TRBD1
CDR3 protein: ASSRQGKNTGELF

V gene: TRBV5-1
J gene: TRBJ2-1
clone size: NA
D gene: NA
CDR3 protein: ASSLGGSSYNEQF

V gene: TRBV4-3
J gene: TRBJ2-1
clone size: few
D gene: TRBD2
CDR3 protein: ASSQDLRGGEQF

V gene: TRBV7-9
J gene: TRBJ1-2
clone size: many
D gene: NA
CDR3 protein: ASSLVWQGGYT

V gene: TRBV5-6
J gene: TRBJ2-7
clone size: NA
D gene: TRBD1
CDR3 protein: ASSSTQGAVGEQY